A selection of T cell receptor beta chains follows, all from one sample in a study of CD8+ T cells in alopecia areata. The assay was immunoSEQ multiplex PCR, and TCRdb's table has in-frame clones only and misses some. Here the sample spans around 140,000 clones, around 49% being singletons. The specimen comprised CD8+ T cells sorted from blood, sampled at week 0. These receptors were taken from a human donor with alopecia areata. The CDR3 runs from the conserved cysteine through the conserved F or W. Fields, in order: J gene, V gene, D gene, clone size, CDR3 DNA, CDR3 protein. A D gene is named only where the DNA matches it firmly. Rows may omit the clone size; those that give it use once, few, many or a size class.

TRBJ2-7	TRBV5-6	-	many	TGTGCCAGCAGCCACCCGAACTCCTACGAGCAGTACTTC	CASSHPNSYEQYF
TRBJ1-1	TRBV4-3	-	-	TGCGCCAGCAGCCAAGGCCAGGGACCCACTGAAGCTTTCTTT	CASSQGQGPTEAFF
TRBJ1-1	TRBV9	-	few	TGTGCCAGCAGCGTAGGAGACACTGAAGCTTTCTTT	CASSVGDTEAFF
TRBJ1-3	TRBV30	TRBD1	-	TGTGCCTGGAGCCCCGCGGTCGGGACAGGGGTCTACGGAAACACCATATATTTT	CAWSPAVGTGVYGNTIYF
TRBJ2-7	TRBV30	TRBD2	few	TGTGCCTGGAGTTTAGGTGGCGGGGGGTACGAGCAGTACTTC	CAWSLGGGGYEQYF
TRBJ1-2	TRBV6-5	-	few	TGTGCCAGCAGTTACTCGTCTGGGCCACGGGGCTACACCTTC	CASSYSSGPRGYTF
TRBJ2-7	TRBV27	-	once	TGTGCCAGCAGTTTGGGGATGACAGCCTCCTACGAGCAGTACTTC	CASSLGMTASYEQYF
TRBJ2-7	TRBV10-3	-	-	TGTGCCATCAGTGATTTGGCACCGGATTGCTACGAGCAGTACTTC	CAISDLAPDCYEQYF
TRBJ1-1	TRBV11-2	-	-	TGTGCCAGCAGCTTAGTAGTATTGAACACTGAAGCTTTCTTT	CASSLVVLNTEAFF
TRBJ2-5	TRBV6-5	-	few	TGTGCCAGCAGTTACGTGTGGGAAAGAGAGACCCAGTACTTC	CASSYVWERETQYF
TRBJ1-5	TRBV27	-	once	TGTGCCAGCACTCCTCTGGGGTCTAATCAGCCCCAGCATTTT	CASTPLGSNQPQHF
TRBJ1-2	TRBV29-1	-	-	TGCAGCGTTCTGATTCAGGGGACCTATGGCTACACCTTC	CSVLIQGTYGYTF
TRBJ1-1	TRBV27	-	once	TGTGCCAGCAGTTCGAGAGGGTACACTGAAGCTTTCTTT	CASSSRGYTEAFF
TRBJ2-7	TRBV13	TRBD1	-	TGTGCCAGCAGCCCATATGGGACAGGAGCCTACGAGCAGTACTTC	CASSPYGTGAYEQYF
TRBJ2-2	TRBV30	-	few	TGTGCCTGGAGTGACACCGGGGAGCTGTTTTTT	CAWSDTGELFF
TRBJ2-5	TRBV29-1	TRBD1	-	TGCAGCGCCTGGACAGGGAACAACCAAGGGTACTTC	CSAWTGNNQGYF
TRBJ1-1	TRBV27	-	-	TGTGCCAGCAGTTTAGATGGGGGAATGAACACTGAAGCTTTCTTT	CASSLDGGMNTEAFF
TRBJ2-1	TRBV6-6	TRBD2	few	TGTGCCAGCAGTTACGTGGGGGGGGAGCAGTTCTTC	CASSYVGGEQFF
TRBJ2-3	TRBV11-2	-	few	TGTGCCAGCAGCTTAGTACTAGCAATTGATACGCAGTATTTT	CASSLVLAIDTQYF
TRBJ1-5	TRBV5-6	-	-	TGTGCCAGCAGCTTGAGGGCAGATCCGTGGCCCCAGCATTTT	CASSLRADPWPQHF
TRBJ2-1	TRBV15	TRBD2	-	TGTGCCACCAGGGAGAGGACTAGCCTCTACAATGAGCAGTTCTTC	CATRERTSLYNEQFF
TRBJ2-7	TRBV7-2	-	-	TGTGCCAGCAGCAGCGGACCCAACTACGAGCAGTACTTC	CASSSGPNYEQYF
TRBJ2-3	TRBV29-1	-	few	TGCAGCGTTGTTCCAGATACGCAGTATTTT	CSVVPDTQYF
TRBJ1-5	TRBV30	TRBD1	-	TGTGCCTGGAGTCCCGGGACAGGGGATCAGCCCCAGCATTTT	CAWSPGTGDQPQHF
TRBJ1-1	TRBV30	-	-	TGTGCCTGGAGTGTAGGGCGGCCTGAAGCTTTCTTT	CAWSVGRPEAFF
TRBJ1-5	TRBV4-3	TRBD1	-	TGCGCCAGCAGCCAAGATTACAGGGGGGGTCAGCCCCAGCATTTT	CASSQDYRGGQPQHF
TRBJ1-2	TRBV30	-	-	TGTGCCTGGAGCGGGACCAACTATGGCTACACCTTC	CAWSGTNYGYTF
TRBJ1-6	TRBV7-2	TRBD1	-	TGTGCCAGTACCTCCGCTGGACAGGGAGGTAATTCACCCCTCCACTTT	CASTSAGQGGNSPLHF
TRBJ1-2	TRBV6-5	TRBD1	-	TGTGCCAGCAGTAACTCGGACAGGGGCGGGAACTATGGCTACACCTTC	CASSNSDRGGNYGYTF
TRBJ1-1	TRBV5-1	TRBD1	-	TGCGCCAGCAGCTTAGGGGGCGAGTTAACTGAAGCTTTCTTT	CASSLGGELTEAFF
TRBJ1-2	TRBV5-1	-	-	TGCGCCAGCAGCTTGACAGGCTTGGATGGCTACACCTTC	CASSLTGLDGYTF
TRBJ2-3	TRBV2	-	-	TGTGCCAGCACCTCCTGGTATTTT	CASTSWYF
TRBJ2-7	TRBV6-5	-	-	TGTGCCAGCAGTTCCTGGACCTACGAGCAGTACTTC	CASSSWTYEQYF
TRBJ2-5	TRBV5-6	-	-	TGTGCCAGCAGCTTGTCTCGGCAGGCAGACTTCACAGAGACCCAGTACTTC	CASSLSRQADFTETQYF
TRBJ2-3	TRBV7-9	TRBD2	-	TGTGCCAGCAGCTCATATCGGGGGGGTCCCAGCACAGATACGCAGTATTTT	CASSSYRGGPSTDTQYF
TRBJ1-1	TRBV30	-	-	TGTGCCTGGAGCTGGAGGTCTGAAGCTTTCTTT	CAWSWRSEAFF
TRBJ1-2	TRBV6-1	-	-	TGTGCCAGCAGTGAAGTTAAGTCTAACTATGGCTACACCTTC	CASSEVKSNYGYTF
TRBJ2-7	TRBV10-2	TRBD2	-	TGCGCCAGCGGGGTAGCGGGGGGCGTCAACGAGCAGTACTTC	CASGVAGGVNEQYF
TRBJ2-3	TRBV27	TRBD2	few	TGTGCCAGCAGTCTGATAGCGGGGGCCCGCACAGATACGCAGTATTTT	CASSLIAGARTDTQYF
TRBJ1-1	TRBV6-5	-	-	TGTGCCAGCAGTACGACCGGGGCCGACACTGAAGCTTTCTTT	CASSTTGADTEAFF
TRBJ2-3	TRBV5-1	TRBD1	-	TGCGCCAGCAGCTTGGGGGGACAGGGGGTCCCTGGCACAGATACGCAGTATTTT	CASSLGGQGVPGTDTQYF
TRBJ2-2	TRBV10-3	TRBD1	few	TGTGCCACCCGGGACAGGGGAAACACCGGGGAGCTGTTTTTT	CATRDRGNTGELFF
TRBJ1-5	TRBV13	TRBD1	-	TGTGCCAGCAGCCAGGGACAGGGCTACCAGCCCCAGCATTTT	CASSQGQGYQPQHF
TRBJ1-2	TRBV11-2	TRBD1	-	TGTGCCAGCAGCGCCGCCAGGGGGCTGAATGGCTACACCTTC	CASSAARGLNGYTF
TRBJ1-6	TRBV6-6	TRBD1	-	TGTGCCAGCAGTTCACAGGGGAATTCACCCCTCCACTTT	CASSSQGNSPLHF
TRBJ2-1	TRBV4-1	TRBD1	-	TGCGCCAGCAGCCAAGATCTTCCGGGACAGGACTACTACAATGAGCAGTTCTTC	CASSQDLPGQDYYNEQFF
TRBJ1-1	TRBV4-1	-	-	TGCGCCAGCAGCCAAGACACCGGGGGAATCACTGAAGCTTTCTTT	CASSQDTGGITEAFF
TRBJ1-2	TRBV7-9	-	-	TGTGCCAGCAGCTCATTTTCCGGACAGTATGGCTACACCTTC	CASSSFSGQYGYTF
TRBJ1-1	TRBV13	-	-	TGTGCCAGCAGCTCACAGGGTGGGGGTGATGCTTTCTTT	CASSSQGGGDAFF
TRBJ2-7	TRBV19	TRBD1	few	TGTGCCAGTAGTACCGACGGGACAGGGTACGAGCAGTACTTC	CASSTDGTGYEQYF
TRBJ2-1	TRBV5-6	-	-	TGTGCCAGCAGCTTGGAGGTAGCGTCCTACAATGAGCAGTTCTTC	CASSLEVASYNEQFF
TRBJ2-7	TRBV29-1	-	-	TGCAGCGTTGAAGGGGGCAGGGGAGAGCAGTACTTC	CSVEGGRGEQYF
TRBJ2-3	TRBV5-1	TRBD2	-	TGCGCCAGCAGCCCCGGACTAGTACGGAAGGGCACAGATACGCAGTATTTT	CASSPGLVRKGTDTQYF
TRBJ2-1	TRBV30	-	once	TGTGCCTGGAGCGCAGAGAGGAACAATGAGCAGTTCTTC	CAWSAERNNEQFF
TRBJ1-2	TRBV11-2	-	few	TGTGCCAGCAGCCTCCTTTTTGGAGGGAACTATGGCTACACCTTC	CASSLLFGGNYGYTF
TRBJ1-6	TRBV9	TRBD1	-	TGTGCCAGCAGCACAGGGGCCAATTCACCCCTCCACTTT	CASSTGANSPLHF
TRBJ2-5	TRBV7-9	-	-	TGTGCCAGCAGTCGAGGGGCTGAGGAGCCCCAAGAGACCCAGTACTTC	CASSRGAEEPQETQYF